The source of this T cell receptor beta chain is a study of shared clonotypes between healthy human individuals. General study points: What rarefaction showed was incomplete sorted-subset sequencing despite large depth. Clonotypes shared by all four sorted-subset donors had higher generation probabilities than non-shared clonotypes.

TCRdb's copy holds only in-frame clones and misses some; the assay was immunoSEQ multiplex PCR. Of 110,000 or so clones in the sample, about 70% are singletons; the top ten hold roughly 25%. This clone showed up many times. As yet, its antigen is unknown. V lost 7 bases, J lost 4 bases, and 18 bases stayed unmatched. The CDR3 has 17 amino acids. CDR1 and CDR2 from the germline V gene are SNHLY and FYNNEI. The receptor was isolated from a woman younger than 45 in good health. The sample taken for sequencing was memory CD8+ T cells sorted from blood. As for subset: CD45RO+ cells pooled with CCR7-negative TemRA cells. The rearrangement joins TRBV2 to TRBJ2-7; 8 bases fit TRBD2. CDR3 loop: CASTPVVGAGGRYEQYF. CDR3 DNA sequence: TGTGCCAGCACCCCGGTGGTTGGGGCGGGAGGTCGATACGAGCAGTACTTC.